A selection of T cell receptor beta chains follows, all from one sample in a study of T-cell reconstitution after alpha-beta-depleted transplantation in children. TCRdb independently ran MiXCR on the PCR reads; one entry per CDR3 protein. This table has about a million distinct CDR3 sequences, roughly 29% appearing once. Sequenced here: PBMCs, mostly from graft donor cells, sampled 360 days after TCRalphabeta/CD19-depleted stem cell transplant. These TCRs come from a boy younger than two who had a stem cell transplant for SCID, so the T cells may come from the graft donor. The conserved cysteine and the conserved F or W are not part of the CDR3 here. The order of the fields is J gene, V gene, CDR3 length, CDR3 protein.

TRBJ2-5	TRBV12-3/TRBV12-4	15	ASSLRLASGGQETQY
TRBJ2-3	TRBV12-3/TRBV12-4	11	ASSFLNTDTQY
TRBJ2-2	TRBV4-1	15	ASSQILVRGAGGELF
TRBJ1-4	TRBV20-1	10	SAQNPNEKLF
TRBJ2-3	TRBV3-1	14	ASSPPDLGRADTQY
TRBJ2-3	TRBV5-1	12	ASSETTGTDTQY
TRBJ2-2	TRBV6-5	15	ASSYAPPSPNTGELF
TRBJ2-7	TRBV5-1	14	ASSLDRATLSYEQY
TRBJ2-3	TRBV5-1	15	ASSLEGTFGAADTQY
TRBJ2-1	TRBV5-1	13	ASSLGGQGWNEQF
TRBJ2-1	TRBV4-1	13	ASSHRAGIYNEQF
TRBJ2-5	TRBV7-2	14	ASSLAAGGSKETQY